This TCR beta chain comes out of a study of tumor-infiltrating lymphocytes in primary liver carcinoma. Background on the study: Those sampled were patients whose primary liver carcinoma was treated by surgical resection.

Trimming removed 5 bases at V and 6 bases at J, with 11 bases between. Germline V lookup: CDR1 SQVTM, CDR2 ANQGSEA. This CDR3 comprises 12 residues. Total RNA (approximately 0.5 ug) served as template for TCR beta cDNA synthesis primed by a constant-region primer. Three-round nested multiplex PCR performed with slightly modified ARM-PCR produced the TCR beta libraries. TRBV1-TRBV30 forward primers paired with a C-beta reverse primer were used in the first two PCR rounds, which ran approximately 10 cycles each. One entry per CDR3 protein, called by TCRdb with MiXCR from the multiplex PCR reads. Of more than 150,000 distinct CDR3 sequences in the sample, 50% to 75% are singletons; the top ten hold under 75%. Overall study findings and caveats: Blood fell significantly below tumors in its top-250-clone fraction (p = 0.039).

This clonotype was seen ten or more times. What it recognizes is unknown. Blood RNA came from unsorted whole blood; germline DNA was also extracted. There were only treatment-naive patients, all with chronic HBV infection. The specimen sequenced was peripheral blood. The receptor's source is a man aged 40-49 years with primary liver carcinoma and hepatitis B virus infection. The chain recombines TRBV29-1 with TRBJ2-1; D unclear. CDR3 bases: TGCAGCGTTTATGACCCTTCCAATGAGCAGTTCTTC. This translates into CSVYDPSNEQFF.